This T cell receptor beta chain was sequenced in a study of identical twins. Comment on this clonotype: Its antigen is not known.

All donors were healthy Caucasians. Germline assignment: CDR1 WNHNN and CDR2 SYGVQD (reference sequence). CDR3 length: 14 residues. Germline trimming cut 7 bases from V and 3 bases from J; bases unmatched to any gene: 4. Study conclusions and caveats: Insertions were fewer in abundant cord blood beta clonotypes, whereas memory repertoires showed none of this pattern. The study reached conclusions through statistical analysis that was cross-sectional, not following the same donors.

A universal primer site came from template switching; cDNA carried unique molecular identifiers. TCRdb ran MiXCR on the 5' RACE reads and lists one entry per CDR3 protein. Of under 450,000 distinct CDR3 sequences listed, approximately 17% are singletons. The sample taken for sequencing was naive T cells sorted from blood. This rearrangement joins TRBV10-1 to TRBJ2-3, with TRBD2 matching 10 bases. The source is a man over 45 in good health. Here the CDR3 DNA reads TGCGCCAGCAACAGCGGGGGGGCAACAGATACGCAGTATTTT. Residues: CASNSGGATDTQYF.